A selection of T cell receptor beta chains follows, all from one sample in a study of blood T cell repertoires in COVID-19. Clones were sequenced by immunoSEQ multiplex PCR, and TCRdb holds only the in-frame ones, with some missing. The sample holds about 160,000 clones; about 87% are singletons and the top ten take just under 4%. Sequenced material: peripheral blood. The source of these receptors is a woman in her fifties or sixties who had recovered from COVID-19. Each CDR3 is given without its conserved first and last residue. Each record gives: J gene, V gene, clone size, CDR3 protein. Some rows mark clone size as missing; the rest say once, few, many or name a class of expanded clone.

j_call: TRBJ2-3
v_call: TRBV19
clone_size: few
cdr3_aa: ASRPLREGSGGANTQY

j_call: TRBJ1-2
v_call: TRBV6-5
clone_size: NA
cdr3_aa: ASSPGGPLYGYT

j_call: TRBJ2-2
v_call: TRBV14
clone_size: NA
cdr3_aa: ASSQQTGRGGELF

j_call: TRBJ1-1
v_call: TRBV18
clone_size: NA
cdr3_aa: ASSPQRISTEAF

j_call: TRBJ1-3
v_call: TRBV11-3
clone_size: once
cdr3_aa: ASSVDLGNTIY

j_call: TRBJ2-5
v_call: TRBV27
clone_size: NA
cdr3_aa: ASSPLQGETQY

j_call: TRBJ1-1
v_call: TRBV6-1
clone_size: NA
cdr3_aa: ASSEVRGNTEAF

j_call: TRBJ1-6
v_call: TRBV25-1
clone_size: NA
cdr3_aa: ASSFRTGRNSPLH

j_call: TRBJ2-3
v_call: TRBV19
clone_size: NA
cdr3_aa: ASRDSGGAPDTQY

j_call: TRBJ1-1
v_call: TRBV11-2
clone_size: NA
cdr3_aa: ASSFQWNTEAF

j_call: TRBJ1-1
v_call: TRBV6-6
clone_size: NA
cdr3_aa: ATVSGTEAF

j_call: TRBJ2-7
v_call: TRBV11-2
clone_size: NA
cdr3_aa: ASSPPEAAKY

j_call: TRBJ2-5
v_call: TRBV10-2
clone_size: NA
cdr3_aa: ASGTGIGQETQY

j_call: TRBJ2-2
v_call: TRBV7-7
clone_size: NA
cdr3_aa: ASSPTGPGTGELF

j_call: TRBJ2-6
v_call: TRBV5-1
clone_size: NA
cdr3_aa: ASSATSSGANVLT

j_call: TRBJ2-7
v_call: TRBV19
clone_size: NA
cdr3_aa: ASRTGQGYEQY

j_call: TRBJ1-2
v_call: TRBV18
clone_size: once
cdr3_aa: ASSPFDLRVQGSNDYGYT

j_call: TRBJ1-2
v_call: TRBV5-4
clone_size: NA
cdr3_aa: ASSPSTVWGDGYT

j_call: TRBJ1-3
v_call: TRBV5-1
clone_size: NA
cdr3_aa: ASSVSGLISGNTIY

j_call: TRBJ1-5
v_call: TRBV19
clone_size: NA
cdr3_aa: ASSIGQPQH

j_call: TRBJ1-5
v_call: TRBV4-1
clone_size: NA
cdr3_aa: ASSPGTASRQPQH

j_call: TRBJ1-3
v_call: TRBV6-6
clone_size: NA
cdr3_aa: ASSQAGTGIENTIY

j_call: TRBJ2-3
v_call: TRBV5-4
clone_size: NA
cdr3_aa: ASSYLSSGEGWTDTQY

j_call: TRBJ2-7
v_call: TRBV5-6
clone_size: NA
cdr3_aa: ASSFPNHEQY

j_call: TRBJ1-5
v_call: TRBV3-1/TRBV3-2
clone_size: NA
cdr3_aa: ASSQGQGGYQPQH

j_call: TRBJ2-3
v_call: TRBV7-9
clone_size: NA
cdr3_aa: ASSPRTGTSTDTQY

j_call: TRBJ1-6
v_call: TRBV10-2
clone_size: NA
cdr3_aa: ASQRQGSSPLH

j_call: TRBJ1-3
v_call: TRBV5-6
clone_size: NA
cdr3_aa: ASSATGSGNTIY

j_call: TRBJ1-2
v_call: TRBV7-2
clone_size: once
cdr3_aa: ASSLWPPNYGYT

j_call: TRBJ1-1
v_call: TRBV28
clone_size: NA
cdr3_aa: ASSFQNTEAF

j_call: TRBJ2-7
v_call: TRBV6-5
clone_size: NA
cdr3_aa: ASSKGRASSYEQY

j_call: TRBJ1-1
v_call: TRBV2
clone_size: NA
cdr3_aa: ASIAGHGPNTEAF

j_call: TRBJ1-2
v_call: TRBV28
clone_size: NA
cdr3_aa: ASSAPSRGHYGYT